The entry below describes one T cell receptor beta chain. These data are taken from a study of blood T cells in healthy people across ages. A sample-barcoded 5' primer and a J-beta primer mix were used in a second PCR of about 6 to 12 cycles. Samples each returned at least 2.5 million CDR3-containing paired-end reads. In TCRdb, the 5' RACE reads were re-called with MiXCR into one record per CDR3 protein. The table shows approximately 690,000 distinct CDR3 sequences, with 40% to 50% occurring only once. Healthy Caucasian individuals from Russia aged about 6 to 90 served as donors. There are 14 residues in the CDR3. Germline V gives CDR1 MNHEY, CDR2 SVGEGT. V was pared by 6 bases and J by 9 bases, with 9 bases of the junction left unmatched.

The sequenced material came from blood. The TCR sequence derives from a man aged 80 or over in good health. The gene calls are TRBV6-2 or TRBV6-3 and TRBJ2-3, with 10 bases aligning to TRBD1. The CDR3: CASSQGQGTETQYF. The DNA of the CDR3 is TGTGCCAGCAGCCAGGGACAGGGGACGGAAACGCAGTATTTT.